Following are 15 T cell receptor beta chains from one sample sequenced in a study of T cell responses to AZD1222 COVID-19 vaccine. Produced via immunoSEQ multiplex PCR; TCRdb's table is partial and in-frame only. Of more than 15,000 clones listed, 85% to 90% are singletons. The sequencing used peripheral blood, collected 28 days after the second AZD1222 dose. The receptor set was obtained from an adult who received the AZD1222 COVID-19 vaccine.

V is TRBV11-2 and J is TRBJ2-7; no definite D call. The CDR3 consists of 14 residues. Deletions cut 1 base from V and 0 bases from J, with 7 bases between. Per the germline V gene, CDR1 is SGHAT and CDR2 is FQNNGV. The CDR3 DNA reads TGTGCCAGCAGCTTAGGCAGGAACTCCTACGAGCAGTACGTC. Amino acid sequence: CASSLGRNSYEQYV.

The J gene is TRBJ1-2, the V gene TRBV20-1; D unresolved. The CDR3 has 10 residues. Germline values: CDR1 DFQATT, CDR2 SNEGSKA (reference sequence). Trimming removed 6 bases at V and 4 bases at J, with 6 bases between. CDR3 DNA: TGCAGTGCCAATATCTATGGCTACACCTTC. Translation gives CSANIYGYTF.

Only one count was recorded for this clone. This chain links TRBV12-5 with TRBJ1-5; the match to TRBD1 covers 8 bases. CDR3 length equals 17 residues. Trimming took 2 bases from V and 2 from J; bases not matched to a gene: 8. In germline, CDR1 is LGHNT, CDR2 FRNRAP. CDR3 DNA: TGTGCTAGTGGTTTGATGGATACGGGACAGGGCAATCAGCCCCAGCATTTT. Its protein product is CASGLMDTGQGNQPQHF.

The chain uses TRBV29-1 and TRBJ1-1; 9 nucleotides match TRBD1. The V gene end was trimmed by 4 bases and the J gene end by 1 base; junction bases not matched to a gene: 1. Germline V lookup: CDR1 SQVTM, CDR2 ANQGSEA. The CDR3 totals 13 residues. The CDR3 loop reads CSVAGQGNTEAFF. CDR3 bases: TGCAGCGTTGCGGGACAGGGGAACACTGAAGCTTTCTTT.

The J gene is TRBJ2-3, the V gene TRBV19; no definite D call. Germline V CDR1 and CDR2: LNHDA, SQIVND (reference sequence). V was cut by 3 bases and J by 5 bases, with 15 bases left in between. The CDR3 covers 15 residues. The CDR3 region has the DNA TGTGCCAGTAGTATGTTAGGAACGGGTAGAGATACGCAGTATTTT. Encoded protein: CASSMLGTGRDTQYF. The whole variable domain, remainder taken from reference TRBV19 and TRBJ2-3, is DGGITQSPKYLFRKEGQNVTLSCEQNLNHDAMYWYRQDPGQGLRLIYYSQIVNDFQKGDIAEGYSVSREKKESFPLTVTSAQKNPTAFYLCASSMLGTGRDTQYFGPGTRLTVL.

The genes are TRBV7-9 and TRBJ1-5; TRBD1 matches at 9 bases. The germline CDR1 and CDR2 sequences are SEHNR and FQNEAQ (reference sequence). The ends lost 5 bases at V and 4 bases at J; junction bases unmatched: 9. The CDR3 runs 16 residues. The CDR3 protein is CASSPGTGSSNQPQHF. In nucleotides, the CDR3 is TGTGCCAGCAGCCCTGGGACAGGGTCGTCTAATCAGCCCCAGCATTTT.

The V and J genes are TRBV11-2 and TRBJ2-5, with a possible D match to TRBD2 (6 bases). The CDR3 sequence is 13 residues long. Trimming took off 5 bases at V and 4 bases at J, with 11 bases between the two ends. Per the germline V gene, CDR1 is SGHAT and CDR2 is FQNNGV. The CDR3 loop reads CASSRVGGETQYF. CDR3 DNA: TGTGCCAGCAGCCGTGTGGGGGGAGAGACCCAGTACTTC.

This clone was observed a single time. This chain connects TRBV28 to TRBJ1-2; 8 bases match TRBD1. The CDR3 contains 16 residues. Per the germline V gene, CDR1 is MDHEN and CDR2 is SYDVKM. The V gene end was trimmed by 6 bases and the J gene end by 2 bases; junction bases not matched to a gene: 11. Here the CDR3 reads CASRGGQGAVNYGYTF. Here the CDR3 DNA reads TGTGCCAGCAGAGGGGGCCAGGGGGCAGTCAACTATGGCTACACCTTC.

The chain links TRBV2 to TRBJ2-3; D is possibly TRBD1 (6 bases). The germline V and J ends were trimmed by 4 bases and 2 bases, with 10 bases remaining between them. Looked up from germline, CDR1 is SNHLY and CDR2 is FYNNEI. The CDR3 consists of 14 residues. DNA of the CDR3: TGTGCCAGCAGTGCAGGGGAGTTCACAGATACGCAGTATTTT. Its protein product is CASSAGEFTDTQYF.

CDR3 nucleotide sequence: TGTGCCAGCGGGGCAAGGAACACTGAAGCTTTCTTT. Its translation is CASGARNTEAFF. The J gene is TRBJ1-1, the V gene TRBV5-4; a possible D gene is TRBD1 (5 bases). CDR3 length: 12 amino acids. The ends were cut back, 7 bases at V and 1 base at J, with 8 bases in the middle. The V gene's germline CDR1 is SGHNT and CDR2 YYREEE (reference sequence).

V usage is TRBV11-3 and J usage is TRBJ2-5; 10 bases fit TRBD1. This CDR3 has 15 residues. Germline assignment: CDR1 SGHNT and CDR2 YENEEA. The trim removed 1 base at V and 2 bases at J, leaving 1 base unmatched. The CDR3 DNA is TGTGCCAGCAGCTTAGGGGGACAGGGGCAAGAGACCCAGTACTTC. Protein product: CASSLGGQGQETQYF.

This clone was detected a few times. The V call is TRBV6-5, the J call TRBJ2-3; no reliable D call. The CDR3 has 15 residues. Per the germline V gene, CDR1 is MNHEY and CDR2 is SVGAGI. The V gene lost 7 bases and the J gene lost 1 base, with 15 bases spanning the gap. CDR3 nucleotides: TGTGCCAGCACCCCCCTCGGTTGGGGCACAGATACGCAGTATTTT. Translation gives CASTPLGWGTDTQYF.

The chain combines TRBV7-2 with TRBJ2-5; D is undetermined. V was pared by 5 bases and J by 3 bases, with 7 bases between. The CDR3 sequence is 12 residues long. Germline lookup yields CDR1 SGHTA and CDR2 FQGNSA. The CDR3 nucleotides read TGTGCCAGCAGCCAAACAAAAGAGACCCAGTACTTC. Encoded protein: CASSQTKETQYF.

The chain carries TRBV19 and TRBJ2-7; 9 positions match TRBD1. In germline, CDR1 is LNHDA, CDR2 SQIVND (reference sequence). This CDR3 has 16 residues. Trimming removed 3 bases from V and 6 bases from J; junction bases left unmatched: 12. CDR3 nucleotides: TGTGCCAGTAGTATTAATTTCGGGACAGGGCCTATCGAGCAGTACTTC. Translating it yields CASSINFGTGPIEQYF.

This chain joins TRBV11-2 and TRBJ1-2, with 7 nucleotides matching TRBD1. Germline V lookup: CDR1 SGHAT, CDR2 FQNNGV. The CDR3 spans 14 residues. V gave up 4 bases and J gave up 4 bases; unmatched junction bases: 6. The CDR3 is CASSSNRGGYGYTF. Written as DNA, the CDR3 is TGTGCCAGCAGCTCAAACAGGGGCGGCTATGGCTACACCTTC.